This T cell receptor (beta chain) was observed in a study of blood T cell repertoires in COVID-19. The data were produced by immunoSEQ multiplex PCR, yet TCRdb's version contains in-frame clones alone and is incomplete. The repertoire consists of around 350,000 clones, with roughly 86% occurring once and the leading ten covering about 3%. The sequencing sample was made of peripheral blood. The TCR sequence derives from a human donor in a cohort sampled during active COVID-19.

The CDR3 DNA sequence: TGTGCCAGCTCACTGACCCACAGGGGGCTGAATCAGCCCCAGCATTTT. Protein product: CASSLTHRGLNQPQHF. J is TRBJ1-5 and V is TRBV18; 9 bases align to TRBD1. The germline V gene has CDR1 KGHSH and CDR2 LQKENI. V lost 4 bases and J lost 4; bases outside the gene matches: 8. The CDR3 is made up of 16 amino acids.